This entry features one TCR beta chain sequence. This sample was taken from a study of molecular identifiers for immune sequencing clone quantification. Trimming took 11 bases from V and 7 from J; bases not matched to a gene: 4. Germline assignment: CDR1 WNHNN and CDR2 SYGVQD (reference sequence). The CDR3 runs to 12 residues. TCRdb reprocessed the PCR reads with MiXCR, giving one entry per CDR3 protein. Of around 470,000 distinct CDR3 sequences in the sample, around 23% were seen once. The J gene is TRBJ2-2, the V gene TRBV10-1; 10 bases align to TRBD1. Sequencing was done on a sample of naive CD8+ T cells from blood, with Jurkat cell RNA spiked in. Regarding subset: FACS-sorted CD8+CD4-CCR7+CD45RA+ naive T cells. This sequence originates from a human donor in good health. Some libraries in this study had Jurkat cell RNA spiked in. This CDR3 is CAGQGVGGELFF. The CDR3 nucleotides read TGCGCCGGACAGGGGGTCGGCGGGGAGCTGTTTTTT.